This entry features one T cell receptor (beta chain) sequence. These data originate in a study of regulatory dendritic cells for organ transplantation. Germline loops: CDR1 SGHVS, CDR2 FQNEAQ. Between the trimmed V and J ends, which lost 1 base and 4 bases, there was a span of 12 bases. This CDR3 is built from 15 residues. Some clones are missing from TCRdb's copy, which holds only in-frame ones; the method was immunoSEQ multiplex PCR. The sample yields almost 35,000 clones, 85% to 90% seen once. V is TRBV7-8 and J is TRBJ2-3; no clear D. This clonotype originated in a human donor in good health. The sequenced sample consisted of naive CD4+ T cells from blood. Indicated subset: CD45RA+ naive T cells. CDR3: CASSLEATKADTQYF. As DNA, the CDR3 is TGTGCCAGCAGCTTAGAGGCCACCAAGGCAGATACGCAGTATTTT.